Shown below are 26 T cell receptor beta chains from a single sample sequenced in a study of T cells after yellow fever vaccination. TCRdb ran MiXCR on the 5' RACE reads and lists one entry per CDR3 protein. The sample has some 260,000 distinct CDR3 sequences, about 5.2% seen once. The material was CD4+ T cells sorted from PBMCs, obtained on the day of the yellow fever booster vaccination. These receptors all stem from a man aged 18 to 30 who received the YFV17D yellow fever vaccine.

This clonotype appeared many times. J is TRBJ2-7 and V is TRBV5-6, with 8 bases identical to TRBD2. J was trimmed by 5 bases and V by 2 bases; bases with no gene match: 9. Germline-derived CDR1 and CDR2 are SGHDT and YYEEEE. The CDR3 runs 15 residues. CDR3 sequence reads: CASSFPGTRMNEQYV. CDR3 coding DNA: TGTGCCAGCAGCTTCCCAGGGACTAGGATGAACGAGCAGTACGTC.

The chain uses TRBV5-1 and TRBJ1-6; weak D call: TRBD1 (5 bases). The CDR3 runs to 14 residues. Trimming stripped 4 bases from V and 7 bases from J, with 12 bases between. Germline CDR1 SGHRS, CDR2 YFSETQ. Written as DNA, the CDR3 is TGCGCCAGCAGCCGCCGGGACCAGAATTCACCCCTCCACTTT. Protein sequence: CASSRRDQNSPLHF.

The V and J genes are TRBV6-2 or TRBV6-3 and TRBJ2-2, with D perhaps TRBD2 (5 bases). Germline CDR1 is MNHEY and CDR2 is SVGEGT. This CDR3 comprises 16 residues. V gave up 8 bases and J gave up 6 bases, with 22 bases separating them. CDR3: CASSTSGSSGAGELFF. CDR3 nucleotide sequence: TGTGCCAGCTCGACGAGCGGCAGCTCTGGGGCCGGGGAGCTGTTTTTT.

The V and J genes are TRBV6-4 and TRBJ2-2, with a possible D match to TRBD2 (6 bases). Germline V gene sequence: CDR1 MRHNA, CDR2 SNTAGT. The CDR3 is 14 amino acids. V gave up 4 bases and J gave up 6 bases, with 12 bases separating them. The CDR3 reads CASSAGLPAGELFF. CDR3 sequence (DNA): TGTGCCAGCAGTGCGGGACTCCCGGCCGGGGAGCTGTTTTTT.

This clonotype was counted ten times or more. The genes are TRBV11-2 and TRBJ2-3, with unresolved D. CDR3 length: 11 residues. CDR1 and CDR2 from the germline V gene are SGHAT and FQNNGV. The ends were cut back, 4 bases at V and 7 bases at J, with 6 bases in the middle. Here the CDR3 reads CASSSRNTQYF. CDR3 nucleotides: TGTGCCAGCAGCTCGCGGAATACGCAGTATTTT.

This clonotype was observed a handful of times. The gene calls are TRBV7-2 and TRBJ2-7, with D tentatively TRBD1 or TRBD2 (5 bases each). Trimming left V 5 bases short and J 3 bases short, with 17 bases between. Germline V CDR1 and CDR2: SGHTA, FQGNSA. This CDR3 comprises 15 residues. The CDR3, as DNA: TGTGCCAGCAGCGAAGGGTGGGGACGACTCTACGAGCAGTACTTC. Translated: CASSEGWGRLYEQYF.

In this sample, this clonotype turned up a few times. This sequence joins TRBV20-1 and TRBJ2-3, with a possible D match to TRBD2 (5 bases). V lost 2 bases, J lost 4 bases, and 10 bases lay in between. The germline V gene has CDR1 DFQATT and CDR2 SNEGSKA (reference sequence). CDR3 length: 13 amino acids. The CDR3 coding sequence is TGCAGTGCTAGACTCCCTAGCTCAGATACGCAGTATTTT. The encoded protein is CSARLPSSDTQYF.

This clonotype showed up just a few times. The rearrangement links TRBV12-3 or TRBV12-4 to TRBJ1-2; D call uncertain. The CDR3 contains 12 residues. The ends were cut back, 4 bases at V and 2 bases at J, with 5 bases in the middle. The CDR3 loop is CASSSGNYGYTF. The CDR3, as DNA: TGTGCCAGCAGTTCCGGAAACTATGGCTACACCTTC.

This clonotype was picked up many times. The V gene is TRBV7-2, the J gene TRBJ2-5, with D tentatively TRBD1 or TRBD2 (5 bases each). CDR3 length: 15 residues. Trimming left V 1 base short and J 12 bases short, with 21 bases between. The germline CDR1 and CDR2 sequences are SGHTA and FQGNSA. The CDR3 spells CASSLGGPGPDTEYF. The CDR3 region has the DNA TGTGCCAGCAGCTTAGGGGGACCAGGCCCCGACACCGAGTACTTC.

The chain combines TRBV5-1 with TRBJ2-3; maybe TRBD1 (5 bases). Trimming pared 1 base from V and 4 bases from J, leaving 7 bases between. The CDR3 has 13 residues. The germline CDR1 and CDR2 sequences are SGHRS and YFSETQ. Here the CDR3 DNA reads TGCGCCAGCAGCTTGTGGGGCCCAGATACGCAGTATTTT. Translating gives CASSLWGPDTQYF.

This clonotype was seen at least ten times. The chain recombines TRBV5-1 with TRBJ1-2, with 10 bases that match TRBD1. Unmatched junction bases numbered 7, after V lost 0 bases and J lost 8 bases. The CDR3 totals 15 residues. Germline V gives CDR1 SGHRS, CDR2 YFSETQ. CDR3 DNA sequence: TGCGCCAGCAGCTTGGCCCTTGGACAGGGGGAGGGCTACACCTTC. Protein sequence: CASSLALGQGEGYTF.

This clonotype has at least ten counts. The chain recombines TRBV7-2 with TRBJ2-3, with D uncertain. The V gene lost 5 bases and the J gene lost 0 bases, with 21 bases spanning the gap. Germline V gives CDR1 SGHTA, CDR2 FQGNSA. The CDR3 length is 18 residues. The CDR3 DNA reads TGTGCCAGCAGCCCGAACTGGGTCGGAGCTACTAGCACAGATACGCAGTATTTT. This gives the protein CASSPNWVGATSTDTQYF.

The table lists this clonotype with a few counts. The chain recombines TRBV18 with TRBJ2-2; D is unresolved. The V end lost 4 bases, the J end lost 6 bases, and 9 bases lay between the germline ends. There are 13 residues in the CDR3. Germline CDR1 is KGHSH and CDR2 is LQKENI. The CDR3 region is CASSRFGPGELFF. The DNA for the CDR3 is TGTGCCAGCTCACGCTTTGGGCCCGGGGAGCTGTTTTTT.

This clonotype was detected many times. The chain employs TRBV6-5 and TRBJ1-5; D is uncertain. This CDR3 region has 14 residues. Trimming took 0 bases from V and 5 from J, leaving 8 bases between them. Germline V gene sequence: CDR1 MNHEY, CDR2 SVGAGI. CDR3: CASSYSTGDQPQHF. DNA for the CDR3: TGTGCCAGCAGTTACTCGACGGGTGATCAGCCCCAGCATTTT.

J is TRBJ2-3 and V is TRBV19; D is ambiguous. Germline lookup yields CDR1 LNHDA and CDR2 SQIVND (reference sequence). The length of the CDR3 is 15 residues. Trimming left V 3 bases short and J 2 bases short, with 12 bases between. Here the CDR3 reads CASSIGNSLTDTQYF. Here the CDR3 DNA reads TGTGCCAGTAGTATTGGTAACTCACTCACAGATACGCAGTATTTT.

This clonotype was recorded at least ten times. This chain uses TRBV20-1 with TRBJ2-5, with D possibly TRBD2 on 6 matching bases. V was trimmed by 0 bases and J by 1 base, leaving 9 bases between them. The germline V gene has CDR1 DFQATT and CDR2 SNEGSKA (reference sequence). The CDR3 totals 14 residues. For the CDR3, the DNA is TGCAGTGCTAGAGAGGTGCGGGGCCAAGAGACCCAGTACTTC. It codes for CSAREVRGQETQYF.

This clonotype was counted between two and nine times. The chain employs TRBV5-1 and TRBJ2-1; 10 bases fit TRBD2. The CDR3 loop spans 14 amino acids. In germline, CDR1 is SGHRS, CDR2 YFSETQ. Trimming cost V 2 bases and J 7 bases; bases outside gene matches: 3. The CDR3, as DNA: TGCGCCAGCAGCTTCTCTAGCGGGGGAAATGAGCAGTTCTTC. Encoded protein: CASSFSSGGNEQFF.

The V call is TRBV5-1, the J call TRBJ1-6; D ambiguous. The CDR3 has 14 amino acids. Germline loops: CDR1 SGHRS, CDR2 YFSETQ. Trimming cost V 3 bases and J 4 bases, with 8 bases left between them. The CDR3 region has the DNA TGCGCCAGCAGCTACCGGGAATATAATTCACCCCTCCACTTT. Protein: CASSYREYNSPLHF. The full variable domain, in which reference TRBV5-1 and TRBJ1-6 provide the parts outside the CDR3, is KAGVTQTPRYLIKTRGQQVTLSCSPISGHRSVSWYQQTPGQGLQFLFEYFSETQRNKGNFPGRFSGRQFSNSRSEMNVSTLELGDSALYLCASSYREYNSPLHFGNGTRLTVT.

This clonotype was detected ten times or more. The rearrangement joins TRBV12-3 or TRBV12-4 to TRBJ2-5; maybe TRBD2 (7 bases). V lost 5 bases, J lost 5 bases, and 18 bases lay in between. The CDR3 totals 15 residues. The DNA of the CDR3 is TGTGCCAGCAGTCCCTCCGGGGCGGGGGCTGAGACCCAGTACTTC. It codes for CASSPSGAGAETQYF.

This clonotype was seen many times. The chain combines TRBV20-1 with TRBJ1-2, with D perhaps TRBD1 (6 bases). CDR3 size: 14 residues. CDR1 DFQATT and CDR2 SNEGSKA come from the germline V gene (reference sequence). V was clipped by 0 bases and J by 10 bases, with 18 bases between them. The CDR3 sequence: CSARDLQGTGDYTF. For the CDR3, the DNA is TGCAGTGCTAGAGATCTCCAGGGGACTGGTGACTACACCTTC.

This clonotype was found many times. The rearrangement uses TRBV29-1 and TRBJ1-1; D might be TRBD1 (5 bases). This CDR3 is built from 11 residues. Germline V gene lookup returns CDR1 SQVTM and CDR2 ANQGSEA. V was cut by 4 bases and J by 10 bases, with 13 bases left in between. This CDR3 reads CSVAQGDSAFF. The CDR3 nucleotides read TGCAGCGTTGCCCAAGGGGATTCAGCTTTCTTT.

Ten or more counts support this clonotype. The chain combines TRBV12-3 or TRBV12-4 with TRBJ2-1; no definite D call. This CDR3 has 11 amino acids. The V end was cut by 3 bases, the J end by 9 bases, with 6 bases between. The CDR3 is CASSLAVEQFF. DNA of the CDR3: TGTGCCAGCAGTTTGGCGGTTGAGCAGTTCTTC.

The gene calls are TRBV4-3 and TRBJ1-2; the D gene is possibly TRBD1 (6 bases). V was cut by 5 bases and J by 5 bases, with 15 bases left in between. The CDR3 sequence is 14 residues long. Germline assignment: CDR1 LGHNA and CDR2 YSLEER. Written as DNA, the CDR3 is TGCGCCAGCAGCTCGGAGAGGGGGGGATATGGCTACACCTTC. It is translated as CASSSERGGYGYTF.

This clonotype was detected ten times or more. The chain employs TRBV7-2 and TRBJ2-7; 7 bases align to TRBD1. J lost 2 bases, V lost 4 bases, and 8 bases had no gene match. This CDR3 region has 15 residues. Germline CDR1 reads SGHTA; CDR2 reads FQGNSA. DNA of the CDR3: TGTGCCAGCAGCTCATACAGGGGACGGCCCTACGAGCAGTACTTC. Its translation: CASSSYRGRPYEQYF.

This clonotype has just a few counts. The CDR3 loop reads CASSSPGLAGGPSEQYV. CDR3 coding DNA: TGTGCCAGCAGCTCCCCCGGGTTGGCAGGGGGACCCAGCGAGCAGTACGTC. The genes are TRBV28 and TRBJ2-7; 7 bases fit TRBD1. CDR3 length: 17 residues. Germline values: CDR1 MDHEN, CDR2 SYDVKM. V was pared by 6 bases and J by 6 bases, with 20 bases of the junction left unmatched.

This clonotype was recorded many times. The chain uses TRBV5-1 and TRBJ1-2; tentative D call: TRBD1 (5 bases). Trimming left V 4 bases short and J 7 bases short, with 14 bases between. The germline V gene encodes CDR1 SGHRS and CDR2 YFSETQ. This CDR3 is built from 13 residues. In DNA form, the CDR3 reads TGCGCCAGCAGCGATCAGGGAGGGGTTGGCTACACCTTC. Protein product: CASSDQGGVGYTF.